This TCR beta chain was observed in a study of T cells in Graves' hyperthyroidism and ophthalmopathy. Trimming took 6 bases from V and 0 from J; bases not matched to a gene: 7. There are 16 residues in the CDR3. Germline V gives CDR1 MNHNS, CDR2 SASEGT. RNA transcripts served as the template for amplifying TCR beta CDR3 regions. The HTBI primer set was used in a first-round RT-PCR of the TCR CDR3. Via MiXCR, TCRdb re-called the multiplex PCR reads, giving one row per CDR3 protein. The profile shows 700,000 or so distinct CDR3 sequences, about 15% of them singletons. Newly diagnosed hyperthyroidism, duration under 2 months, in patients aged 18 to 65. This clonotype has a handful of counts.

Sequencing input: blood. The V call is TRBV6-1, the J call TRBJ1-5; 8 bases are shared with TRBD1. The receptor was isolated from a man aged 18 to 29 with Graves' hyperthyroidism. The CDR3 protein is CASRTMTGDSNQPQHF. In nucleotides, the CDR3 is TGTGCCAGCAGAACAATGACAGGGGATAGCAATCAGCCCCAGCATTTT.